One sample yielded the 31 T cell receptor beta chains listed below, sequenced in a study of T cell responses to AZD1222 COVID-19 vaccine (dated by TCRdb to the early 2020s). According to the study, the label for this sample's time point signals: about 28 days (+/-7) after the second vaccine dose. The library was produced with the immunoSEQ multiplex PCR assay. TCRdb limited this immuneACCESS table to in-frame rearrangements with V and J called. A share of clones is missing; checked studies link under half to unresolved V genes, and the rest is unexplained. Within this sample are under 150,000 clones, with roughly nine tenths of them counted one time only. About a tenth of the sample is in the top ten clones. Sequenced here: peripheral blood, sampled 28 days after the second AZD1222 dose. These receptors were collected from an adult who received the AZD1222 COVID-19 vaccine.

The chain couples TRBV5-1 to TRBJ2-3; tentatively, D is TRBD2 (7 bases). Germline CDR1 is SGHRS and CDR2 is YFSETQ. This CDR3 contains 16 residues. Trimming left V 3 bases short and J 4 bases short, with 18 bases between. The CDR3 DNA sequence: TGCGCCAGCAGCTCGTTGGGGGGGCAGGCGTCAGATACGCAGTATTTT. Its translation is CASSSLGGQASDTQYF.

J is TRBJ1-2 and V is TRBV7-2; D uncertain. V lost 1 base and J lost 1, with 7 bases in between. This CDR3 region has 14 residues. Germline CDR1 and CDR2: SGHTA and FQGNSA. The CDR3 loop is CASSLGEFNYGYTF. CDR3 DNA sequence: TGTGCCAGCAGCTTAGGGGAGTTTAACTATGGCTACACCTTC.

V usage is TRBV28 and J usage is TRBJ1-2, with TRBD1 matching over 7 bases. J was trimmed by 6 bases and V by 9 bases; bases with no gene match: 10. The CDR3 totals 13 residues. The germline V gene has CDR1 MDHEN and CDR2 SYDVKM. Here the CDR3 reads CASLRTGRDGYTF. Written as DNA, the CDR3 is TGTGCCAGTCTAAGGACAGGTCGGGATGGCTACACCTTC.

The rearrangement joins TRBV15 to TRBJ2-2, with D perhaps TRBD2 (5 bases). Trimming removed 0 bases at V and 1 base at J, with 9 bases between. CDR1 and CDR2 (germline): LNHNV, YYDKDF (reference sequence). This CDR3 region has 16 residues. DNA of the CDR3: TGTGCCACCAGCAGAGAAGCTGGAGGGAACACCGGGGAGCTGTTTTTT. This sequence encodes CATSREAGGNTGELFF.

The chain employs TRBV23-1 and TRBJ1-1; TRBD1 matches 9 bases. TRBV23-1 is flagged as an ORF with uncertain function. This CDR3 comprises 14 residues. V shed 7 bases, J shed 7 bases, and the junction held 10 bases outside the gene matches. CDR3 sequence: CASTRGQGCGEAFF. The DNA for the CDR3 is TGCGCCAGCACCCGTGGACAGGGGTGTGGTGAAGCTTTCTTT.

The chain is built from TRBV2 and TRBJ1-1, with D unresolved. The V end lost 8 bases, the J end lost 1 base, and 11 bases lay between the germline ends. CDR1 SNHLY and CDR2 FYNNEI come from the germline V gene. This CDR3 contains 13 residues. CDR3 sequence (DNA): TGTGCCAGCCTCGGGAGGGCGAACACTGAAGCTTTCTTT. It encodes CASLGRANTEAFF.

V and J are TRBV24-1 and TRBJ1-1; no firm D call. CDR3 size: 13 residues. Trimming took 5 bases from V and 6 from J, leaving 12 bases between them. The germline V gene encodes CDR1 KGHDR and CDR2 SFDVKD. For the CDR3, the DNA is TGTGCCACCAGTGGGAGGAACCTCGCTGAAGCTTTCTTT. As protein: CATSGRNLAEAFF.

The chain links TRBV7-9 to TRBJ1-2, with 8 bases that match TRBD1. CDR3 size: 15 residues. With V trimmed by 5 bases and J by 4 bases, 9 bases remained unmatched. In germline, CDR1 is SEHNR, CDR2 FQNEAQ (reference sequence). The CDR3 region is CASSDGDRLVYGYTF. CDR3 DNA: TGTGCCAGCAGCGACGGGGACAGGCTGGTCTATGGCTACACCTTC.

This clone was seen just once. The V gene is TRBV7-2, the J gene TRBJ2-2; 13 nucleotides line up with TRBD2. CDR1 and CDR2 from the germline V gene are SGHTA and FQGNSA. J lost 4 bases, V lost 5 bases, and 7 bases had no gene match. The CDR3 contains 17 residues. The CDR3 loop reads CASSIGLAGVLTGELFF. CDR3 DNA: TGTGCCAGCAGCATCGGACTAGCGGGGGTCCTCACCGGGGAGCTGTTTTTT.

The chain uses TRBV30 and TRBJ2-2; 10 nucleotides agree with TRBD2. Germline V gives CDR1 GTSNPN, CDR2 SVGIG (reference sequence). V lost 2 bases and J lost 7; bases outside the gene matches: 16. There are 18 residues in the CDR3. The DNA of the CDR3 is TGTGCCTGGAGTATGAGCGGGGGGGAAGGCTGGACCCTCGGGGAGCTGTTTTTT. Encoded protein: CAWSMSGGEGWTLGELFF.

The chain has TRBV6-5 and TRBJ1-6; 9 bases are a match to TRBD1. Germline CDR1 reads MNHEY; CDR2 reads SVGAGI. The CDR3 contains 15 residues. The ends lost 6 bases at V and 9 bases at J; junction bases unmatched: 9. The CDR3 DNA reads as TGTGCCAGCAGCCGTCGGGACAGGGTGGGTTCACCCCTCCACTTT. Translating it yields CASSRRDRVGSPLHF.

The chain couples TRBV2 to TRBJ2-7, with TRBD2 matching over 11 bases. The V and J ends lost 5 bases and 1 base, in that order; junction bases with no gene match: 4. Germline assignment: CDR1 SNHLY and CDR2 FYNNEI. The CDR3 contains 15 residues. In DNA form, the CDR3 reads TGTGCCAGCAGTTACAGACTAGCGGGATCCTACGAGCAGTACTTC. Translation gives CASSYRLAGSYEQYF.

The V call is TRBV7-9, the J call TRBJ2-7; 8 bases are shared with TRBD1. The CDR3 is 16 residues long. V trimming: 1 base; J trimming: 0 bases; junction bases outside the gene matches: 5. The V gene's germline CDR1 is SEHNR and CDR2 FQNEAQ (reference sequence). The CDR3 DNA sequence: TGTGCCAGCAGCTTAGGTTTGGACAGGGACTCCTACGAGCAGTACGTC. Translating gives CASSLGLDRDSYEQYV.

This clone was detected only a few times. CDR3: CASSSGGSGANVLTF. The CDR3, as DNA: TGTGCCAGCAGCTCAGGGGGCTCTGGGGCCAACGTCCTGACTTTC. The rearrangement joins TRBV5-4 to TRBJ2-6; 7 bases line up with TRBD1. The CDR3 is 15 residues long. The V gene's germline CDR1 is SGHNT and CDR2 YYREEE (reference sequence). The ends lost 3 bases at V and 0 bases at J; junction bases unmatched: 0.

In its sample, this clone was seen once. The V gene is TRBV4-3, the J gene TRBJ1-2; D uncertain. The CDR3 has 15 residues. The V end was cut by 0 bases, the J end by 2 bases, with 10 bases between. Germline values: CDR1 LGHNA, CDR2 YSLEER. CDR3 nucleotide sequence: TGCGCCAGCAGCCAAGATTTGGGAAACAACTATGGCTACACCTTC. Translating gives CASSQDLGNNYGYTF.

This sequence joins TRBV5-4 and TRBJ1-6, with 8 bases that match TRBD1. Germline trimming cut 0 bases from V and 6 bases from J; bases unmatched to any gene: 2. Germline lookup yields CDR1 SGHNT and CDR2 YYREEE (reference sequence). The CDR3 loop spans 15 amino acids. The CDR3 protein is CASSLGQGANSPLHF. Written as DNA, the CDR3 is TGTGCCAGCAGCTTGGGGCAGGGGGCTAATTCACCCCTCCACTTT.

The chain joins TRBV5-1 to TRBJ2-3; no definite D call. Trimming stripped 2 bases from V and 0 bases from J, with 13 bases between. The CDR3 loop spans 16 amino acids. Germline V gives CDR1 SGHRS, CDR2 YFSETQ. The CDR3 protein is CASSLPESASTDTQYF. DNA of the CDR3: TGCGCCAGCAGCTTACCAGAGAGCGCTAGCACAGATACGCAGTATTTT.

The chain joins TRBV11-2 to TRBJ1-1, with TRBD1 matching over 10 bases. Per the germline V gene, CDR1 is SGHAT and CDR2 is FQNNGV. The CDR3 length is 16 residues. V was pared by 0 bases and J by 6 bases, with 7 bases of the junction left unmatched. The CDR3 coding sequence is TGTGCCAGCAGCTTAGATGCGGGACAGGGGTTGCCTGAAGCTTTCTTT. Its protein product is CASSLDAGQGLPEAFF.

The V and J genes are TRBV28 and TRBJ1-1; a possible D gene is TRBD1 (6 bases). In germline, CDR1 is MDHEN, CDR2 SYDVKM. There are 14 residues in the CDR3. Trimming shortened V by 3 bases and J by 0 bases, and 8 bases separated the two germline ends. The CDR3 reads CASSFSGVNTEAFF. In DNA, the CDR3 is TGTGCCAGCAGTTTTTCAGGGGTGAACACTGAAGCTTTCTTT. Filled out from reference TRBV28 and TRBJ1-1, the complete variable domain reads DVKVTQSSRYLVKRTGEKVFLECVQDMDHENMFWYRQDPGLGLRLIYFSYDVKMKEKGDIPEGYSVSREKKERFSLILESASTNQTSMYLCASSFSGVNTEAFFGQGTRLTVV.

V usage is TRBV27 and J usage is TRBJ2-7; D might be TRBD2 (6 bases). Between the trimmed V and J ends, which lost 5 bases and 0 bases, there was a span of 14 bases. The CDR3 is 15 amino acids. CDR1 MNHEY and CDR2 SMNVEV come from the germline V gene (reference sequence). In DNA form, the CDR3 reads TGTGCCAGCAGTCTCCGACTAGTTTCCTCCTACGAGCAGTACTTC. Protein: CASSLRLVSSYEQYF.

V is TRBV10-2 and J is TRBJ1-2; D is ambiguous. Deletions cut 3 bases from V and 8 bases from J, with 13 bases between. CDR1 is WSHSY and CDR2 is SAAADI in the germline V gene. The length of the CDR3 is 13 residues. The CDR3: CASSEVGVGGYTF. The CDR3 DNA sequence: TGCGCCAGCAGTGAAGTAGGAGTAGGGGGCTACACCTTC.

The J gene is TRBJ1-5, the V gene TRBV6-2 or TRBV6-3; TRBD1 matches at 7 bases. Per germline, CDR1 MNHEY and CDR2 SVGEGT. V was clipped by 5 bases and J by 6 bases; unmatched bases: 7. CDR3 length: 14 residues. The CDR3 sequence is CASSQQGLFQPQHF. In DNA form, the CDR3 reads TGTGCCAGCAGTCAACAGGGGTTGTTTCAGCCCCAGCATTTT.

This clone was found once. This sequence joins TRBV19 and TRBJ1-1; TRBD1 matches 9 bases. The CDR3 runs to 15 residues. Per germline, CDR1 LNHDA and CDR2 SQIVND (reference sequence). With 6 bases clipped from V and 3 bases from J, the junction kept 8 bases outside the gene matches. CDR3 protein: CASSPTTGGYTEAFF. The CDR3 DNA sequence: TGTGCCAGTAGCCCGACGACAGGGGGATACACTGAAGCTTTCTTT.

The chain employs TRBV3-1 (or the pseudogene TRBV3-2) and TRBJ1-1; no clear D gene. Germline V gene sequence: CDR1 LGHDT, CDR2 YNNKEL (reference sequence). The CDR3 runs to 15 residues. The V end lost 1 base, the J end lost 0 bases, and 9 bases lay between the germline ends. CDR3 DNA sequence: TGTGCCAGCAGCCAAGGACCGGGGATGAACACTGAAGCTTTCTTT. This gives the protein CASSQGPGMNTEAFF.

The chain recombines TRBV18 with TRBJ2-1, with D possibly being TRBD1 or TRBD2 (5 bases each). Per germline, CDR1 KGHSH and CDR2 LQKENI. V lost 3 bases and J 2 bases, leaving 14 bases between the germline ends. The CDR3 contains 16 residues. CDR3 protein: CASSPPTWDPYNEQFF. The DNA for the CDR3 is TGTGCCAGCTCACCTCCGACCTGGGACCCCTACAATGAGCAGTTCTTC.

The chain links TRBV19 to TRBJ2-1, with D possibly matching TRBD2 (6 bases). V gave up 8 bases and J gave up 7 bases, with 18 bases separating them. This CDR3 comprises 14 residues. Germline values: CDR1 LNHDA, CDR2 SQIVND (reference sequence). CDR3 bases: TGTGCCAGTCGCTCCGGCGGGGCACAAAATGAGCAGTTCTTC. It translates to CASRSGGAQNEQFF.

The CDR3 DNA reads as TGTGCCAGCAGGCGGGACAGGTTAACTGAAGCTTTCTTT. It codes for CASRRDRLTEAFF. V gene TRBV7-6 combines with J gene TRBJ1-1; 8 nucleotides line up with TRBD1. With 6 bases clipped from V and 5 bases from J, the junction kept 5 bases outside the gene matches. Germline CDR1 reads SGHVS; CDR2 reads FNYEAQ. This CDR3 spans 13 amino acids.

The chain couples TRBV19 to TRBJ1-2; the match to TRBD1 covers 9 bases. The CDR3 has 13 amino acids. V was pared by 3 bases and J by 8 bases, with 4 bases of the junction left unmatched. In germline, CDR1 is LNHDA, CDR2 SQIVND (reference sequence). DNA for the CDR3: TGTGCCAGTAGTATTGGACAGGGGAGAGGCTACACCTTC. This sequence encodes CASSIGQGRGYTF.

The chain uses TRBV4-1 and TRBJ1-6; no definite D call. CDR3 size: 12 residues. The V end lost 0 bases, the J end lost 11 bases, and 5 bases lay between the germline ends. Germline V CDR1 and CDR2: MGHRA, YSYEKL. The CDR3 loop is CASSQEWPPLHF. Here the CDR3 DNA reads TGCGCCAGCAGCCAAGAGTGGCCACCCCTCCACTTT.

J is TRBJ1-6 and V is TRBV9; possibly TRBD1 for D (6 bases). The CDR3 spans 18 residues. Germline assignment: CDR1 SGDLS and CDR2 YYNGEE. V was clipped by 3 bases and J by 0 bases, with 16 bases between them. The CDR3 coding sequence is TGTGCCAGCAGCGAGGGGGAGGGCGGGAGCTCCTATAATTCACCCCTCCACTTT. Translation gives CASSEGEGGSSYNSPLHF. Together with reference TRBV9 and TRBJ1-6, the CDR3 gives the full variable domain: DSGVTQTPKHLITATGQRVTLRCSPRSGDLSVYWYQQSLDQGLQFLIQYYNGEERAKGNILERFSAQQFPDLHSELNLSSLELGDSALYFCASSEGEGGSSYNSPLHFGNGTRLTVT.

The rearrangement uses TRBV6-1 and TRBJ1-4, with a possible D match to TRBD1 (5 bases). The V end was cut by 1 base, the J end by 8 bases, with 14 bases between. The CDR3 contains 15 residues. Germline values: CDR1 MNHNS, CDR2 SASEGT. The CDR3 protein is CASSEVGRVYEKLFF. As DNA, the CDR3 is TGTGCCAGCAGTGAAGTTGGCAGGGTATACGAAAAACTGTTTTTT.